This TCR beta chain was profiled in a study of cytomegalovirus exposure and HLA in healthy donors. The germline V and J ends were trimmed by 1 base and 3 bases, with 15 bases remaining between them. Germline CDR1 is MNHNY and CDR2 is SVGAGI (reference sequence). The CDR3 sequence is 16 residues long. Clones were read by immunoSEQ multiplex PCR, and TCRdb kept only the in-frame ones, dropping some. The sample carries about 130,000 clones, about 94% recorded once. The V and J genes are TRBV6-6 and TRBJ1-2; D is unresolved. The TCR was taken from a man aged 18 to 30 in good health and CMV-seropositive. Sequenced input: PBMCs. The CDR3 sequence: CASSYYLETADYGYTF. The CDR3 DNA is TGTGCCAGCAGTTACTATTTGGAGACCGCCGACTATGGCTACACCTTC.